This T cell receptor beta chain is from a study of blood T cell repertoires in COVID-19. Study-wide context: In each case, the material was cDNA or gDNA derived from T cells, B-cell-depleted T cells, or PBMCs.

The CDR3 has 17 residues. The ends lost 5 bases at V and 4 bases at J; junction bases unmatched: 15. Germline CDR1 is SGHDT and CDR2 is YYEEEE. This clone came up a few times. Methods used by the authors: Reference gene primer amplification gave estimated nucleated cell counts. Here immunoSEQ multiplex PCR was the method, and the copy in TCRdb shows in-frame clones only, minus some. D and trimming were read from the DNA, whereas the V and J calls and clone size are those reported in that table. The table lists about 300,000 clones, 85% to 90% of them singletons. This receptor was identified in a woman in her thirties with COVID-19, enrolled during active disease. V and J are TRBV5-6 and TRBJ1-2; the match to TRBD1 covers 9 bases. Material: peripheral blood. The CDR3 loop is CASRGTGTGLSGYGYTF. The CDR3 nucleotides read TGTGCCAGCAGGGGAACCGGGACAGGGCTGAGTGGCTATGGCTACACCTTC.